This is a list of T cell receptor beta chains from one sample in a study of T cell changes during pregnancy in multiple sclerosis. TCRdb's copy holds only in-frame clones and misses some; the assay was immunoSEQ multiplex PCR. This table holds about 100,000 clones, 94% found once. The specimen comprised peripheral blood, sampled before pregnancy. These receptors were taken from a female donor with multiple sclerosis, enrolled in a pregnancy study. Both conserved end residues are part of each CDR3. A D gene is named only where the DNA matches it firmly. Some rows mark clone size as missing; the rest say once, few, many or name a class of expanded clone.

J: TRBJ2-3
length: 15
D: TRBD1
size: -
V: TRBV6-4
DNA: TGTGCCAGCAGTCCCGGGACAGGGACCCCAGATACGCAGTATTTT
CDR3: CASSPGTGTPDTQYF

J: TRBJ2-2
length: 16
D: TRBD2
size: -
V: TRBV7-6
DNA: TGTGCCAGCAGCCCCCGATTAGCGGGAGAAACCGGGGAGCTGTTTTTT
CDR3: CASSPRLAGETGELFF

J: TRBJ2-4
length: 15
D: -
size: -
V: TRBV7-8
DNA: TGTGCCAGCAGCTTAGCCCCCGGAGCCAAAAACATTCAGTACTTC
CDR3: CASSLAPGAKNIQYF

J: TRBJ1-2
length: 15
D: TRBD1
size: -
V: TRBV28
DNA: TGTGCCAGCAGTCCCGTCGGGACAGGGGGCTATGGCTACACCTTC
CDR3: CASSPVGTGGYGYTF

J: TRBJ2-3
length: 14
D: TRBD2
size: -
V: TRBV6-1
DNA: TGTGCCACCCTGCGACTAGCGGAGACAGATACGCAGTATTTT
CDR3: CATLRLAETDTQYF

J: TRBJ1-1
length: 13
D: -
size: -
V: TRBV28
DNA: TGTGCCAGCAGTCTCGTGGTCGGTACTGAAGCTTTCTTT
CDR3: CASSLVVGTEAFF

J: TRBJ1-2
length: 13
D: -
size: -
V: TRBV2
DNA: TGTGCCAGCAGTGAACAGGGAAACTATGGCTACACCTTC
CDR3: CASSEQGNYGYTF

J: TRBJ1-4
length: 16
D: TRBD1
size: -
V: TRBV19
DNA: TGTGCCAGTAGTATGGGACAGCGAGGTACTAATGAAAAACTGTTTTTT
CDR3: CASSMGQRGTNEKLFF

J: TRBJ2-5
length: 16
D: TRBD2
size: -
V: TRBV28
DNA: TGTGCCAGCAGTTTACCTGGACTAGGATACCAAGAGACCCAGTACTTC
CDR3: CASSLPGLGYQETQYF

J: TRBJ2-7
length: 12
D: -
size: -
V: TRBV6-1
DNA: TGTGCCAGCTCCGGGACAACCTACGAGCAGTACTTC
CDR3: CASSGTTYEQYF

J: TRBJ2-3
length: 16
D: -
size: -
V: TRBV27
DNA: TGTGCCAGCAGTTTATCGGCAGCGGCCAGCACAGATACGCAGTATTTT
CDR3: CASSLSAAASTDTQYF

J: TRBJ2-2
length: 15
D: -
size: -
V: TRBV5-4
DNA: TGTGCCAGCAGCTTGAGGACAGGAGGGACCGGGGAGCTGTTTTTT
CDR3: CASSLRTGGTGELFF

J: TRBJ1-1
length: 13
D: TRBD1
size: few
V: TRBV2
DNA: TGTGCCAGCTCGACAGGGCGTTACACTGAAGCTTTCTTT
CDR3: CASSTGRYTEAFF

J: TRBJ2-7
length: 15
D: -
size: -
V: TRBV10-3
DNA: TGTGCCATCAGGGGAGACAGGCCGAACCTCGACGAGCAGTACTTC
CDR3: CAIRGDRPNLDEQYF

J: TRBJ2-7
length: 14
D: TRBD2
size: -
V: TRBV5-6
DNA: TGTGCCAGCAGCCTGACTAGCGGGACCTACGAGCAGTACTTC
CDR3: CASSLTSGTYEQYF

J: TRBJ2-1
length: 10
D: -
size: -
V: TRBV10-3
DNA: TGTGCCATCGGCGGGACCGAGCAGTTCTTC
CDR3: CAIGGTEQFF

J: TRBJ2-6
length: 17
D: TRBD1
size: -
V: TRBV7-3
DNA: TGTGCCAGCAGCTTAGGACAGGGGATAGGTGGGGCCAACGTCCTGACTTTC
CDR3: CASSLGQGIGGANVLTF

J: TRBJ1-2
length: 11
D: -
size: -
V: TRBV30
DNA: TGTGCCTGGAGTACAGCCCATGGCTACACCTTC
CDR3: CAWSTAHGYTF

J: TRBJ1-1
length: 14
D: -
size: -
V: TRBV13
DNA: TGTGCCAGCAGCTTAGAGCGAATGAACACTGAAGCTTTCTTT
CDR3: CASSLERMNTEAFF

J: TRBJ2-7
length: 12
D: TRBD1
size: once
V: TRBV5-1
DNA: TGCGCCAGCAGCTGGGACAGATACGAGCAGTACTTC
CDR3: CASSWDRYEQYF

J: TRBJ2-1
length: 15
D: TRBD2
size: -
V: TRBV6-4
DNA: TGTGCCAGCCCAGCAGGGCGGGAGGGCTACAATGAGCAGTTCTTC
CDR3: CASPAGREGYNEQFF

J: TRBJ2-7
length: 14
D: TRBD2
size: once
V: TRBV7-2
DNA: TGTGCCAGCAGCTGGACTAGCGGGGGCTACGAGCAGTACTTC
CDR3: CASSWTSGGYEQYF

J: TRBJ1-2
length: 14
D: TRBD1
size: -
V: TRBV5-1
DNA: TGCGCCAGCAGCTGGGACAGGGGGCAGGGTGGCTACACCTTC
CDR3: CASSWDRGQGGYTF

J: TRBJ2-7
length: 14
D: -
size: -
V: TRBV29-1
DNA: TGCAGCGTTGAAGAAGGAGTTAGCTCCTACGAGCAGTACTTC
CDR3: CSVEEGVSSYEQYF

J: TRBJ1-4
length: 12
D: -
size: -
V: TRBV5-6
DNA: TGTGCCAGCAGCTTGGAGGGCAGGGTTCTGTTTTTT
CDR3: CASSLEGRVLFF

J: TRBJ2-3
length: 13
D: -
size: -
V: TRBV7-2
DNA: TGTGCCAGCAGCTTCCCTAGCACAGATACGCAGTATTTT
CDR3: CASSFPSTDTQYF

J: TRBJ2-1
length: 14
D: TRBD2
size: -
V: TRBV2
DNA: TGTGCCAGCCTACCGGGACTAGCCTACAATGAGCAGTTCTTC
CDR3: CASLPGLAYNEQFF

J: TRBJ1-2
length: 13
D: -
size: -
V: TRBV7-2
DNA: TGTGCCAGCAGCTTCGGGGATCCCTATGGCTACACCTTC
CDR3: CASSFGDPYGYTF

J: TRBJ2-2
length: 17
D: TRBD2
size: -
V: TRBV9
DNA: TGTGCCAGCAGCGTAAGGAGGACTAGCAGCTACACCGGGGAGCTGTTTTTT
CDR3: CASSVRRTSSYTGELFF

J: TRBJ1-5
length: 17
D: TRBD1
size: -
V: TRBV5-1
DNA: TGCGCCAGCAGCTTTGGGACAGGGGATCGAAGTAATCAGCCCCAGCATTTT
CDR3: CASSFGTGDRSNQPQHF

J: TRBJ1-1
length: 13
D: -
size: -
V: TRBV11-2
DNA: TGTGCCAGCAGCTTACTAGGGGCGTTCGAAGCTTTCTTT
CDR3: CASSLLGAFEAFF

J: TRBJ2-2
length: 15
D: TRBD2
size: -
V: TRBV4-1
DNA: TGCGCCAGTGGTTGGCTAGCGGAGTACACCGGGGAGCTGTTTTTT
CDR3: CASGWLAEYTGELFF

J: TRBJ2-1
length: 16
D: TRBD2
size: -
V: TRBV5-1
DNA: TGCGCCAGCAGCTTCGGTAGCGGGAGTATCCTGTATGAGCAGTTCTTC
CDR3: CASSFGSGSILYEQFF

J: TRBJ2-1
length: 12
D: -
size: -
V: TRBV7-8
DNA: TGTGCCAGCAGCTTATACACGGGTGAGCAGTTCTTC
CDR3: CASSLYTGEQFF

J: TRBJ1-1
length: 16
D: -
size: -
V: TRBV11-2
DNA: TGTGCCAGCAGCACTCTTTTGGGGCCCTTGAACACTGAAGCTTTCTTT
CDR3: CASSTLLGPLNTEAFF

J: TRBJ2-3
length: 15
D: -
size: -
V: TRBV5-1
DNA: TGCGCCAGCAGCTTGGGGGAGTCTAGCACAGATACGCAGTATTTT
CDR3: CASSLGESSTDTQYF

J: TRBJ2-7
length: 15
D: TRBD2
size: once
V: TRBV28
DNA: TGTGCCAGCAGTTTAATTCCTAGCGGGAACCACGAGCAGTACTTC
CDR3: CASSLIPSGNHEQYF